What follows are 28 T cell receptor beta chains derived from one specimen sequenced in a study of T cell changes during pregnancy in multiple sclerosis. Repertoires were generated with immunoSEQ multiplex PCR, while TCRdb's copy carries only in-frame clones and drops some. The sample carries around 51,000 clones, around 93% recorded once. Sequenced here: peripheral blood, sampled in the second trimester of pregnancy. The receptors originated from a female donor with multiple sclerosis, enrolled in a pregnancy study.

This clone appeared a single time. This chain connects TRBV25-1 to TRBJ2-7; TRBD1 aligns across 8 bases. Germline V gives CDR1 MGHDK, CDR2 SYGVNS. The CDR3 loop spans 12 amino acids. V gave up 8 bases and J gave up 5 bases; unmatched junction bases: 5. CDR3 DNA sequence: TGTGCCAGCGGGAACAGGGGGAACGAGCAGTACTTC. The encoded protein is CASGNRGNEQYF.

V gene TRBV18 combines with J gene TRBJ1-4, with unresolved D. V was clipped by 1 base and J by 7 bases, with 4 bases between them. The CDR3 has 12 residues. Germline CDR1 and CDR2: KGHSH and LQKENI. The CDR3 sequence is CASSPLGEKLFF. For the CDR3, the DNA is TGTGCCAGCTCACCACTCGGTGAAAAACTGTTTTTT.

The chain uses TRBV7-9 and TRBJ1-4, with 8 bases aligning to TRBD1. V dropped 5 bases and J dropped 4; count of bases not matched to a gene: 3. Germline V gives CDR1 SEHNR, CDR2 FQNEAQ (reference sequence). This CDR3 contains 14 residues. CDR3 bases: TGTGCCAGCAGCGCGACAGGGGATAATGAAAAACTGTTTTTT. Its protein product is CASSATGDNEKLFF.

This clone was seen a few times. V gene TRBV1 combines with J gene TRBJ2-5; TRBD2 reflects the table's D call only, with no check against the DNA. TRBV1 is noted as a pseudogene. The CDR3 covers 18 residues. CDR3 in DNA: TGCACCAGCAGCCAAGATTTCGGGTGCGGGAGGAACCAAGAGACCCAGTACTTC. Amino acids: CTSSQDFGCGRNQETQYF.

This clone was detected a few times. J is TRBJ1-1 and V is TRBV4-2; D gene ambiguous. Per germline, CDR1 LGHNA and CDR2 YNFKEQ. The CDR3 is 13 residues long. V was trimmed by 0 bases and J by 4 bases, leaving 6 bases between them. This CDR3 is CASSQDIVTEAFF. The CDR3 region has the DNA TGTGCCAGCAGCCAAGATATAGTCACTGAAGCTTTCTTT.

The chain uses TRBV19 and TRBJ1-1, with D unclear. From germline, CDR1 is LNHDA and CDR2 SQIVND (reference sequence). The CDR3 is made up of 15 amino acids. Deletions cut 5 bases from V and 7 bases from J, with 20 bases between. In DNA, the CDR3 is TGTGCCAGTAGTGCCCTAGAGTTTTCCGACGGTGAAGCTTTCTTT. Encoded protein: CASSALEFSDGEAFF.

The DNA for the CDR3 is TGTGCCAGCAGCGTTACCGGGACAGGGGGCGACGAGCAGTACTTC. This codes for CASSVTGTGGDEQYF. The chain recombines TRBV5-6 with TRBJ2-7, with 12 bases identical to TRBD1. The germline CDR1 and CDR2 sequences are SGHDT and YYEEEE. This CDR3 is built from 15 residues. V gave up 4 bases and J gave up 5 bases; unmatched junction bases: 7.

This clone has just one count. This chain joins TRBV19 and TRBJ1-5; 9 bases map to TRBD1. This CDR3 has 16 amino acids. The germline V gene has CDR1 LNHDA and CDR2 SQIVND (reference sequence). Trimming cost V 6 bases and J 5 bases; bases outside gene matches: 11. The CDR3 here is CASSKPGTGNYQPQHF. CDR3 sequence (DNA): TGTGCCAGTAGCAAACCCGGGACAGGGAATTATCAGCCCCAGCATTTT.

V is TRBV7-9 and J is TRBJ2-5; 13 nucleotides line up with TRBD2. Trimming cost V 6 bases and J 3 bases; bases outside gene matches: 7. The CDR3 loop spans 16 amino acids. CDR1 is SEHNR, CDR2 FQNEAQ, per germline (reference sequence). The CDR3 sequence: CASRGGLAGEKETQYF. The CDR3 bases are TGTGCCAGCAGGGGTGGACTAGCGGGAGAGAAAGAGACCCAGTACTTC.

J is TRBJ2-1 and V is TRBV19; 10 bases agree with TRBD2. J was trimmed by 7 bases and V by 7 bases; bases with no gene match: 7. The germline gives CDR1 LNHDA, CDR2 SQIVND (reference sequence). The CDR3 is made up of 14 amino acids. The CDR3 sequence is CASTLAGALNEQFF. CDR3 bases: TGTGCCAGTACCCTAGCGGGAGCTCTTAATGAGCAGTTCTTC.

The genes are TRBV11-1 and TRBJ2-7, with 10 bases identical to TRBD1. The germline CDR1 and CDR2 sequences are SGHAT and FQDESV (reference sequence). V dropped 2 bases and J dropped 5; count of bases not matched to a gene: 6. The CDR3 covers 15 residues. CDR3 DNA: TGTGCCAGCAGCTTACTGACAGGGGGCAGGAACGAGCAGTACTTC. Its protein is CASSLLTGGRNEQYF.

The table lists this clone with a few counts. The V and J genes are TRBV29-1 and TRBJ2-5; D may be TRBD2 (6 bases). Germline lookup yields CDR1 SQVTM and CDR2 ANQGSEA. The V gene lost 4 bases and the J gene lost 7 bases, with 16 bases spanning the gap. CDR3 length equals 13 residues. The CDR3 nucleotides are TGCAGCGTTGCTCGAGGGGATAGCGGGACCCAGTACTTC. This encodes CSVARGDSGTQYF.

As to this clone: The junction departs from germline at one end; a sequencing error may be responsible. This chain links TRBV7-7 with TRBJ2-2; D remains unclear. This CDR3 contains 13 residues. Germline values: CDR1 SSHAT, CDR2 FNYEAQ (reference sequence). This CDR3 reads CASSPLYTGELFF. CDR3 in DNA: TGTGCTAGCAGCCCTCTTTACACCGGGGAGCTGTTTTTT.

This chain connects TRBV19 to TRBJ2-2; possible D gene TRBD1, 8 bases. V lost 6 bases, J lost 6 bases, and 14 bases lay in between. This CDR3 is built from 14 residues. Germline loops: CDR1 LNHDA, CDR2 SQIVND (reference sequence). The CDR3 coding sequence is TGTGCCAGTAGGAGCACAGGGGGGGCCGGGGAGCTGTTTTTT. The encoded protein is CASRSTGGAGELFF. The full variable domain, completed using reference TRBV19 and TRBJ2-2, is DGGITQSPKYLFRKEGQNVTLSCEQNLNHDAMYWYRQDPGQGLRLIYYSQIVNDFQKGDIAEGYSVSREKKESFPLTVTSAQKNPTAFYLCASRSTGGAGELFFGEGSRLTVL.

The table lists this clone with a count of one. The chain carries TRBV4-3 and TRBJ2-7; the match to TRBD1 covers 9 bases. In germline, CDR1 is LGHNA, CDR2 YSLEER. The CDR3 totals 16 residues. Losses at the gene ends were 4 bases for V and 4 bases for J; bases not matched to a gene: 11. DNA of the CDR3: TGCGCCAGCAGCCTTCTGGCGGGACAGGGAATTTACGAGCAGTACTTC. This encodes CASSLLAGQGIYEQYF.

CDR3 nucleotide sequence: TGTGCCAGCAGCCCCTCCCGGACAGGGACCACTGAAGCTTTCTTT. Amino acids: CASSPSRTGTTEAFF. This sequence joins TRBV27 and TRBJ1-1, with 8 bases that match TRBD1. V was pared by 6 bases and J by 4 bases, with 10 bases of the junction left unmatched. Per germline, CDR1 MNHEY and CDR2 SMNVEV (reference sequence). The CDR3 totals 15 residues.

The genes are TRBV4-1 and TRBJ2-7; 10 positions agree with TRBD2. The CDR3 runs to 16 residues. J was trimmed by 2 bases and V by 2 bases; bases with no gene match: 6. Germline V CDR1 and CDR2: MGHRA, YSYEKL. The CDR3 loop is CASSQIGLAATYEQYF. The CDR3 DNA follows: TGCGCCAGCAGCCAAATCGGACTAGCGGCAACCTACGAGCAGTACTTC.

This rearrangement joins TRBV7-2 to TRBJ1-5; 9 nucleotides align to TRBD1. CDR3 size: 14 residues. The V and J ends lost 5 bases and 7 bases, in that order; junction bases with no gene match: 6. Germline values: CDR1 SGHTA, CDR2 FQGNSA. The CDR3 DNA is TGTGCCAGCAGCGGACAGGGGAGAGGACAGCCCCAGCATTTT. This encodes CASSGQGRGQPQHF.

This chain joins TRBV29-1 and TRBJ2-2; maybe TRBD2 (5 bases). V was trimmed by 7 bases and J by 0 bases, leaving 12 bases between them. This CDR3 comprises 14 residues. The germline V gene has CDR1 SQVTM and CDR2 ANQGSEA. This CDR3 reads CSALGSTNTGELFF. CDR3 nucleotides: TGCAGCGCCCTTGGGAGTACGAACACCGGGGAGCTGTTTTTT.

The rearrangement links TRBV19 to TRBJ2-5, with 8 nucleotides matching TRBD1. Trimming removed 9 bases from V and 5 bases from J; junction bases left unmatched: 17. The CDR3 has 16 amino acids. Germline CDR1 reads LNHDA; CDR2 reads SQIVND (reference sequence). The CDR3 reads CASRAEDRGAGETQYF. The DNA for the CDR3 is TGTGCCAGCCGGGCCGAAGACAGGGGTGCGGGGGAGACCCAGTACTTC.

The V call is TRBV6-1, the J call TRBJ1-4; weak D call: TRBD1 (5 bases). CDR3 length equals 15 residues. V was shortened by 1 base and J by 8 bases, with 14 bases between the two germline ends. The germline CDR1 and CDR2 sequences are MNHNS and SASEGT. As DNA, the CDR3 is TGTGCCAGCAGTGAAGGCTCGGGAGGACAAGAAAAACTGTTTTTT. It encodes CASSEGSGGQEKLFF.

The chain couples TRBV27 to TRBJ2-7; TRBD2 matches 11 bases. Per germline, CDR1 MNHEY and CDR2 SMNVEV (reference sequence). After removal of 8 bases from V and 2 bases from J, the junction contained 8 bases not matched to a gene. The CDR3 totals 15 residues. CDR3 DNA: TGTGCCAGCGGATCTCGACTAGCGGGGCCCTACGAGCAGTACTTC. Protein: CASGSRLAGPYEQYF.

The rearrangement uses TRBV5-4 and TRBJ2-5; TRBD2 is a possible D gene (6 bases). The CDR3 loop spans 13 amino acids. Trimming removed 0 bases from V and 5 bases from J, with 8 bases in between. Germline CDR1 is SGHNT and CDR2 is YYREEE (reference sequence). CDR3 DNA sequence: TGTGCCAGCAGCTTGGCGGGGGTGGAGACCCAGTACTTC. It encodes CASSLAGVETQYF.

This rearrangement joins TRBV30 to TRBJ2-2; TRBD1 might be the D (6 bases). The CDR3 runs 15 residues. The germline V gene encodes CDR1 GTSNPN and CDR2 SVGIG (reference sequence). V shed 8 bases and J shed 2 bases, with 18 bases lying between them. CDR3 nucleotides: TGTGCCAGACAGGAGACAACCGGCAACACCGGGGAGCTGTTTTTT. Amino acids: CARQETTGNTGELFF.

The J gene is TRBJ2-7, the V gene TRBV28, with 7 bases fitting TRBD2. This CDR3 is built from 15 residues. V shed 1 base and J 2 bases; nucleotides not matched to a gene: 5. Germline V gene data show CDR1 as MDHEN and CDR2 as SYDVKM. The chain's CDR3 is CASSLSASGTYEQYF. The CDR3 DNA is TGTGCCAGCAGTTTATCGGCTAGCGGTACCTACGAGCAGTACTTC.

The gene calls are TRBV9 and TRBJ2-7, with unresolved D. Germline V gene data show CDR1 as SGDLS and CDR2 as YYNGEE. The CDR3 extends over 13 amino acids. V lost 4 bases, J lost 1 base, and 9 bases lay in between. The CDR3 nucleotides read TGTGCCAGCAGCCCGCGGATGTCCTACGAGCAGTACTTC. It is translated as CASSPRMSYEQYF.

The chain employs TRBV6-1 and TRBJ2-7; maybe TRBD1 (5 bases). Germline V gives CDR1 MNHNS, CDR2 SASEGT. V lost 7 bases and J lost 3, with 10 bases in between. The CDR3 has 12 amino acids. The CDR3: CASTSGIYEQYF. CDR3 in DNA: TGTGCCAGCACCTCAGGGATCTACGAGCAGTACTTC.

This chain connects TRBV29-1 to TRBJ2-7; possibly TRBD1 for D (6 bases). V shed 1 base and J shed 2 bases, with 9 bases lying between them. CDR1 is SQVTM, CDR2 ANQGSEA, per germline. The length of the CDR3 is 13 residues. This CDR3 reads CSVEGTVTYEQYF. The CDR3 nucleotides read TGCAGCGTTGAAGGGACAGTAACCTACGAGCAGTACTTC.